This T cell receptor (beta chain) was recorded in a study of spatial heterogeneity in lung cancer. About the research overall: Detected sequences consistently included more beta-chain ones than alpha-chain ones.

The time point is: blood at routine non-recurrence follow-up after resection. The CDR3 extends over 14 amino acids. The J segment lost 0 bases and the V segment lost 8 bases, leaving 4 bases of the junction unmatched. Looked up from germline, CDR1 is MDHEN and CDR2 is SYDVKM. TCRdb reprocessed the 5' RACE reads with MiXCR, giving one entry per CDR3 protein. Among roughly 72,000 distinct CDR3 sequences listed, nearly 9% were seen once. In this sample, this clonotype turned up many times. The sample in question was PBMCs, obtained at follow-up. This TCR was sampled from a female donor with early-stage non-small cell lung cancer. This chain connects TRBV28 to TRBJ1-5; 7 bases align to TRBD1. CDR3 sequence: CASCGTASNQPQHF. CDR3 nucleotides: TGTGCCAGCTGCGGGACAGCTAGCAATCAGCCCCAGCATTTT.